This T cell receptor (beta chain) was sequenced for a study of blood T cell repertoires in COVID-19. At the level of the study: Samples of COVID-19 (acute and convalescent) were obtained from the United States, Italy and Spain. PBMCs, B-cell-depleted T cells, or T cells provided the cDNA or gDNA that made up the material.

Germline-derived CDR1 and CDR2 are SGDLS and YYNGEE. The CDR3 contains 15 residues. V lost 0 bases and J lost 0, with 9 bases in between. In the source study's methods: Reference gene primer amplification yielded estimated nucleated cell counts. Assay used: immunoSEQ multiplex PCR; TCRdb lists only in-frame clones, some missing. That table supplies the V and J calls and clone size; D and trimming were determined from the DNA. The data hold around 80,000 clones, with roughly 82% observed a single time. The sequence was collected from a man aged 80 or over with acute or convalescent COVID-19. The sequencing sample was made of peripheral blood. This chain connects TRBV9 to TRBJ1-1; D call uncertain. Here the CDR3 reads CASSVAPQMNTEAFF. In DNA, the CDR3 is TGTGCCAGCAGCGTAGCTCCACAGATGAACACTGAAGCTTTCTTT. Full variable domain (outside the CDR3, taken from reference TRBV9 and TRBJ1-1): DSGVTQTPKHLITATGQRVTLRCSPRSGDLSVYWYQQSLDQGLQFLIQYYNGEERAKGNILERFSAQQFPDLHSELNLSSLELGDSALYFCASSVAPQMNTEAFFGQGTRLTVV.